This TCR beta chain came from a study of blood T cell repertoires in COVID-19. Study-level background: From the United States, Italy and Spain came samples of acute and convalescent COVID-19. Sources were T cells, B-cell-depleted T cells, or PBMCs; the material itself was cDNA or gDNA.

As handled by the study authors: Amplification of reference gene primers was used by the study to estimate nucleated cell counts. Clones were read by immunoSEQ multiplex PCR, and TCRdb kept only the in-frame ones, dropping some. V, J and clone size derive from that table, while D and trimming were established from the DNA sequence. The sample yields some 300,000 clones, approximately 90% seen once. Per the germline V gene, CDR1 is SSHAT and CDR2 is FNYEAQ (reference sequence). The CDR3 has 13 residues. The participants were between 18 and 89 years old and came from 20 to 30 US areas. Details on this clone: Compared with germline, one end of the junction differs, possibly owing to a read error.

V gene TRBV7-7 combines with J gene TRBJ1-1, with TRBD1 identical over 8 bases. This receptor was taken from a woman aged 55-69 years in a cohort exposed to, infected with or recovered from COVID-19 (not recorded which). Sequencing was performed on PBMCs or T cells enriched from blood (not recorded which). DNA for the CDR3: TGTGCTAGCAGCTTAAGACAGGGGACTGAAGCTTTCTTT. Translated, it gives CASSLRQGTEAFF.